The 25 T cell receptor beta chains reported below all come from one sample, sequenced in a study of blood T cell repertoires in COVID-19 (dated by TCRdb to 2020 to 2021). The method was the immunoSEQ multiplex PCR assay. TCRdb obtained this table from immuneACCESS and retained in-frame rearrangements with V and J assigned. These tables miss some clones; where compared with another copy, unresolved V genes account for less than half of the shortfall, and the remainder is unexplained. This sample comprises a few hundred thousand clones, roughly 89% of them detected only once. 0.94% of the sample goes to the ten largest clones. The specimen was peripheral blood. Receptors originate from a woman between 40 and 50 years old who had recovered from COVID-19.

The chain combines TRBV7-7 with TRBJ2-5, with TRBD2 identical over 15 bases. The CDR3 totals 18 residues. Trimming at V came to 4 bases and at J to 5 bases, leaving 11 bases not matched to a gene. Germline-derived CDR1 and CDR2 are SSHAT and FNYEAQ (reference sequence). CDR3 DNA: TGTGCCAGCAGCTCCCTACCTGGACTAGCGGGAGGGGGTGAGACCCAGTACTTC. This sequence encodes CASSSLPGLAGGGETQYF.

The chain uses TRBV24-1 and TRBJ2-7; 9 nucleotides align to TRBD1. This CDR3 contains 15 residues. The J segment lost 4 bases and the V segment lost 4 bases, leaving 7 bases of the junction unmatched. The germline V gene has CDR1 KGHDR and CDR2 SFDVKD. DNA of the CDR3: TGTGCCACCAGTGACCCCGGGACAGGGAGGTACGAGCAGTACTTC. Translation gives CATSDPGTGRYEQYF.

The chain has TRBV20-1 and TRBJ1-6, with a tentative D call TRBD1 (5 bases). The CDR3 totals 11 residues. V was clipped by 6 bases and J by 14 bases, with 14 bases between them. Looked up from germline, CDR1 is DFQATT and CDR2 is SNEGSKA (reference sequence). CDR3 nucleotide sequence: TGCAGTGCATACAGGTTTTACACCCTCCACTTT. Translated, it gives CSAYRFYTLHF.

CDR3 protein: CASSPGGGSRINEQFF. The CDR3 bases are TGTGCCAGCAGCCCAGGAGGAGGGAGCAGGATTAATGAGCAGTTCTTC. J is TRBJ2-1 and V is TRBV7-9; TRBD2 is a possible D gene (6 bases). Trimming left V 5 bases short and J 7 bases short, with 21 bases between. Germline loops: CDR1 SEHNR, CDR2 FQNEAQ (reference sequence). The CDR3 is made up of 16 amino acids.

The V call is TRBV7-9, the J call TRBJ1-4; D may be TRBD1 (5 bases). This CDR3 has 14 residues. V lost 5 bases to trimming and J lost 6 bases, with 13 bases between them. From germline, CDR1 is SEHNR and CDR2 FQNEAQ (reference sequence). The CDR3 sequence is CASSPRAGDEKLFF. CDR3 bases: TGTGCCAGCAGCCCTCGAGCGGGGGATGAAAAACTGTTTTTT. The variable domain in full, completed from reference TRBV7-9 and TRBJ1-4, reads DTGVSQNPRHKITKRGQNVTFRCDPISEHNRLYWYRQTLGQGPEFLTYFQNEAQLEKSRLLSDRFSAERPKGSFSTLEIQRTEQGDSAMYLCASSPRAGDEKLFFGSGTQLSVL.

The chain joins TRBV10-3 to TRBJ2-7; D is unclear. The CDR3 runs to 13 residues. The V gene's germline CDR1 is ENHRY and CDR2 SYGVKD. Trimming pared 3 bases from V and 2 bases from J, leaving 8 bases between. The CDR3 spells CAISDPSAYEQYF. DNA of the CDR3: TGTGCCATCAGTGATCCGTCAGCCTACGAGCAGTACTTC.

The chain employs TRBV5-1 and TRBJ1-4; D perhaps matches TRBD1 (5 bases). The CDR3 is made up of 14 amino acids. CDR1 is SGHRS, CDR2 YFSETQ, per germline. Trimming cost V 4 bases and J 8 bases, with 15 bases left between them. CDR3 residues: CASSGGGREEKLFF. The CDR3 coding sequence is TGCGCCAGCAGCGGTGGGGGACGGGAGGAAAAACTGTTTTTT.

The chain joins TRBV5-4 to TRBJ2-2, with a tentative D call TRBD2 (6 bases). There are 15 residues in the CDR3. The ends were cut back, 4 bases at V and 0 bases at J, with 10 bases in the middle. CDR1 and CDR2 from the germline V gene are SGHNT and YYREEE (reference sequence). CDR3 region: CASSPGGANTGELFF. The CDR3 coding sequence is TGTGCCAGCAGCCCCGGCGGGGCGAACACCGGGGAGCTGTTTTTT. Variable domain in full (rest from reference TRBV5-4 and TRBJ2-2): ETGVTQSPTHLIKTRGQQVTLRCSSQSGHNTVSWYQQALGQGPQFIFQYYREEENGRGNFPPRFSGLQFPNYSSELNVNALELDDSALYLCASSPGGANTGELFFGEGSRLTVL.

The chain links TRBV5-1 to TRBJ1-2; TRBD1 matches at 8 bases. The CDR3 is made up of 16 amino acids. V was clipped by 4 bases and J by 0 bases; unmatched bases: 8. Germline V gene data show CDR1 as SGHRS and CDR2 as YFSETQ. CDR3 in amino acids: CASSPEQGVPNYGYTF. The CDR3 bases are TGCGCCAGCAGCCCGGAACAGGGGGTCCCTAACTATGGCTACACCTTC.

This chain uses TRBV12-3 or TRBV12-4 with TRBJ2-1; a weak D match, TRBD2 (6 bases). The V end was cut by 9 bases, the J end by 4 bases, with 13 bases between. The CDR3 loop spans 13 amino acids. The CDR3 DNA sequence: TGTGCCAGTAGCCGGGAGAGGTACAATGAGCAGTTCTTC. It encodes CASSRERYNEQFF.

The DNA of the CDR3 is TGCGCCAGCAGCTTGGGACAGGAAAAAGAGACCCAGTACTTC. Its protein product is CASSLGQEKETQYF. The rearrangement joins TRBV5-1 to TRBJ2-5; weak D call: TRBD1 (6 bases). V was trimmed by 0 bases and J by 3 bases, leaving 9 bases between them. CDR1 and CDR2 (germline): SGHRS, YFSETQ. CDR3 size: 14 residues. Together with reference TRBV5-1 and TRBJ2-5, the CDR3 gives the full variable domain: KAGVTQTPRYLIKTRGQQVTLSCSPISGHRSVSWYQQTPGQGLQFLFEYFSETQRNKGNFPGRFSGRQFSNSRSEMNVSTLELGDSALYLCASSLGQEKETQYFGPGTRLLVL.

The CDR3 DNA reads TGTGCCAGCAGTGAAGCCTTGGGACAGGGTCCCTACGAGCAGTACTTC. Translating it yields CASSEALGQGPYEQYF. The V and J genes are TRBV6-1 and TRBJ2-7, with TRBD1 identical over 9 bases. Looked up from germline, CDR1 is MNHNS and CDR2 is SASEGT. V gave up 0 bases and J gave up 2 bases; unmatched junction bases: 5. The CDR3 length is 16 residues.

V is TRBV4-1 and J is TRBJ2-7, with D tentatively TRBD1 (6 bases). The CDR3 spans 14 residues. V was cut by 1 base and J by 6 bases, with 13 bases left in between. Per the germline V gene, CDR1 is MGHRA and CDR2 is YSYEKL. CDR3: CASSQVQGIGEQYF. The CDR3 DNA is TGCGCCAGCAGCCAAGTCCAGGGGATAGGCGAGCAGTACTTC.

The rearrangement joins TRBV28 to TRBJ1-5; 11 nucleotides line up with TRBD1. The CDR3 covers 19 residues. Trimming at V came to 5 bases and at J to 0 bases, leaving 12 bases not matched to a gene. Looked up from germline, CDR1 is MDHEN and CDR2 is SYDVKM. The DNA of the CDR3 is TGTGCCAGCAGTAAGACGGGACAGGGGGTAAAAAATAGCAATCAGCCCCAGCATTTT. Its protein is CASSKTGQGVKNSNQPQHF.

This chain connects TRBV11-2 to TRBJ2-1, with TRBD2 matching 14 bases. CDR3 length equals 18 residues. With V trimmed by 1 base and J by 10 bases, 12 bases remained unmatched. From germline, CDR1 is SGHAT and CDR2 FQNNGV. The CDR3 DNA reads as TGTGCCAGCAGCTTAGGCACCTCGTTAGGGACTAGCGGGAGAGAGCAGTTCTTC. This codes for CASSLGTSLGTSGREQFF.

The chain is built from TRBV10-1 and TRBJ2-5; 12 nucleotides align to TRBD2. CDR3 length: 13 amino acids. CDR1 and CDR2 from the germline V gene are WNHNN and SYGVQD (reference sequence). V lost 5 bases, J lost 5 bases, and 0 bases stayed unmatched. CDR3 in DNA: TGCGCCAGCAGTCTAGCGGGAGGGGAGACCCAGTACTTC. Protein sequence: CASSLAGGETQYF.

The chain is built from TRBV19 and TRBJ2-7; D is possibly TRBD1 (6 bases). Trimming left V 2 bases short and J 1 base short, with 15 bases between. CDR3 length: 16 residues. Per the germline V gene, CDR1 is LNHDA and CDR2 is SQIVND (reference sequence). The CDR3, as DNA: TGTGCCAGTAGTATACAGGGGTTTCTGGGTTCCTACGAGCAGTACTTC. Translating it yields CASSIQGFLGSYEQYF. Combining the CDR3 with reference TRBV19 and TRBJ2-7 gives the whole variable domain DGGITQSPKYLFRKEGQNVTLSCEQNLNHDAMYWYRQDPGQGLRLIYYSQIVNDFQKGDIAEGYSVSREKKESFPLTVTSAQKNPTAFYLCASSIQGFLGSYEQYFGPGTRLTVT.

The rearrangement links TRBV5-8 to TRBJ2-7; 9 positions agree with TRBD2. The CDR3 spans 20 residues. The germline CDR1 and CDR2 sequences are SGHTS and YDEGEE. The junction had 23 bases not matched to a gene; V was cut back by 4 bases and J by 3 bases. The chain's CDR3 is CASSRILMVRLAGSVYEQYF. The CDR3 bases are TGTGCCAGCAGCCGTATACTAATGGTCCGGCTAGCGGGAAGCGTCTACGAGCAGTACTTC.

V gene TRBV9 combines with J gene TRBJ2-1, with 12 bases matching TRBD2. V shed 3 bases and J 15 bases; nucleotides not matched to a gene: 7. The CDR3 totals 13 residues. In germline, CDR1 is SGDLS, CDR2 YYNGEE. The CDR3 is CASSEGLAGPRFF. CDR3 in DNA: TGTGCCAGCAGCGAAGGACTAGCGGGACCCAGGTTCTTC.

The J gene is TRBJ2-7, the V gene TRBV15; 8 nucleotides match TRBD2. CDR1 is LNHNV and CDR2 is YYDKDF in the germline V gene (reference sequence). J gave up 3 bases and V 0 bases, and 13 bases lay outside the gene matches. The CDR3 is 18 residues long. The chain's CDR3 is CATSRDPAWASGFYEQYF. CDR3 coding DNA: TGTGCCACCAGCAGAGACCCCGCCTGGGCTAGCGGGTTCTACGAGCAGTACTTC. Full variable domain (missing parts from reference TRBV15 and TRBJ2-7): DAMVIQNPRYQVTQFGKPVTLSCSQTLNHNVMYWYQQKSSQAPKLLFHYYDKDFNNEADTPDNFQSRRPNTSFCFLDIRSPGLGDTAMYLCATSRDPAWASGFYEQYFGPGTRLTVT.

The V gene is TRBV27, the J gene TRBJ2-7, with a possible D match to TRBD1 (5 bases). Trimming left V 5 bases short and J 6 bases short, with 14 bases between. Per germline, CDR1 MNHEY and CDR2 SMNVEV (reference sequence). The CDR3 has 13 residues. This chain's CDR3 is CASSPWVDSEQYF. As DNA, the CDR3 is TGTGCCAGCAGTCCATGGGTCGACAGCGAGCAGTACTTC.

The rearrangement joins TRBV6-1 to TRBJ2-7, with 7 bases identical to TRBD1. The CDR3 is 15 amino acids. Germline-derived CDR1 and CDR2 are MNHNS and SASEGT. The J segment lost 7 bases and the V segment lost 2 bases, leaving 11 bases of the junction unmatched. The CDR3 coding sequence is TGTGCCAGCAGTGAAAACAGGGGCCTTTTGGGTGAGCAGTACTTC. It yields the protein CASSENRGLLGEQYF.

V usage is TRBV25-1 and J usage is TRBJ2-1, with a tentative D call TRBD1 (6 bases). The V end lost 6 bases, the J end lost 4 bases, and 19 bases lay between the germline ends. This CDR3 region has 16 residues. CDR1 is MGHDK and CDR2 is SYGVNS in the germline V gene. The CDR3 DNA is TGTGCCAGCAGCCCTCCGGGACACTTCCTATACAATGAGCAGTTCTTC. This gives the protein CASSPPGHFLYNEQFF.

This clone was detected only once. The chain is built from TRBV2 and TRBJ2-7; D is undetermined. CDR3 length: 13 amino acids. The germline CDR1 and CDR2 sequences are SNHLY and FYNNEI. V lost 4 bases, J lost 2 bases, and 9 bases lay in between. The CDR3 nucleotides read TGTGCCAGCAGTGGTAACCCGGCCTACGAGCAGTACTTC. This translates into CASSGNPAYEQYF.

The V and J genes are TRBV2 and TRBJ2-3; 10 nucleotides line up with TRBD2. Trimming removed 6 bases from V and 0 bases from J; junction bases left unmatched: 3. Germline V CDR1 and CDR2: SNHLY, FYNNEI. The CDR3 has 15 amino acids. The CDR3 reads CASSGLAASTDTQYF. In DNA form, the CDR3 reads TGTGCCAGCAGCGGACTAGCGGCTAGCACAGATACGCAGTATTTT.